The source of this T cell receptor beta chain is a study of blood T cell repertoires in COVID-19. Turning to the study itself: Collection of acute and convalescent COVID-19 samples took place in the United States, Italy and Spain. T cells, B-cell-depleted T cells, or PBMCs provided the cDNA or gDNA that served as material.

Original processing methods: For nucleated cells, counts were estimated from reference gene primer amplification. Produced via immunoSEQ multiplex PCR; TCRdb's table is partial and in-frame only. D and trimming were read from the DNA, whereas the V and J calls and clone size are those reported in that table. This table has over 250,000 clones, 75% to 90% appearing once. CDR3 length: 15 amino acids. Trimming took off 0 bases at V and 3 bases at J, with 11 bases between the two ends. Germline V gene sequence: CDR1 SGHRS, CDR2 YFSETQ. The receptor's source is a woman in her sixties with acute or convalescent COVID-19. The sequenced material came from peripheral blood. The chain carries TRBV5-1 and TRBJ2-3; D may be TRBD2 (6 bases). The CDR3 DNA sequence: TGCGCCAGCAGCTTGGTTCCAGGGAGGACAGATACGCAGTATTTT. Protein product: CASSLVPGRTDTQYF.